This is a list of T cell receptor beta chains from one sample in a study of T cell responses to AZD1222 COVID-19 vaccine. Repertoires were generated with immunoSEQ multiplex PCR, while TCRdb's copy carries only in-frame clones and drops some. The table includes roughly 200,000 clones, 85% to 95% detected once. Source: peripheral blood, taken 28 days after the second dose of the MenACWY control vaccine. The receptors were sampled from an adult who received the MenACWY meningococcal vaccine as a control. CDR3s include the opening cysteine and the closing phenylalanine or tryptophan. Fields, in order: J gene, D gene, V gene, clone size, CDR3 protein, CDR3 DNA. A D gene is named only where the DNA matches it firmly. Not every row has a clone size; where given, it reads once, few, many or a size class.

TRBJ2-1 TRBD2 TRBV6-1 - CASSDLTSGGYNEQFF TGTGCCAGCAGTGATCTAACTAGCGGGGGCTACAATGAGCAGTTCTTC
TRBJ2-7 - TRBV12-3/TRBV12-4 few CASSLGLYEQYF TGTGCCAGCAGTTTAGGCCTCTACGAGCAGTACTTC
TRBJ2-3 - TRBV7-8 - CASSRYRVTDTQYF TGTGCCAGCAGCCGTTACAGGGTAACAGATACGCAGTATTTT
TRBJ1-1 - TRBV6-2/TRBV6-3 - CASSYSKGDTEAFF TGTGCCAGCAGTTACTCAAAAGGGGACACTGAAGCTTTCTTT
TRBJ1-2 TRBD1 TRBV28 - CASSLSPGGFGYGYTF TGTGCCAGCAGTTTATCGCCAGGGGGTTTCGGCTATGGCTACACCTTC
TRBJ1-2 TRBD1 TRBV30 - CAWRDTGVGYTF TGTGCCTGGAGAGACACAGGGGTTGGCTACACCTTC
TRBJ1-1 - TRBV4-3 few CASSYRRSTEAFF TGCGCCAGCAGCTACAGGAGGTCCACTGAAGCTTTCTTT
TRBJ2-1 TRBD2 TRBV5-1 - CASSLAFGTSGNEQFF TGCGCCAGCAGCTTGGCCTTCGGGACTAGCGGCAATGAGCAGTTCTTC
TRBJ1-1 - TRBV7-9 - CASSLQGDLNTEAFF TGTGCCAGCAGCTTACAAGGGGATTTGAACACTGAAGCTTTCTTT
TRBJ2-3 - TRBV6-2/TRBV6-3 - CASSYSSQGTDTQYF TGTGCCAGCAGTTACTCGTCCCAAGGCACAGATACGCAGTATTTT
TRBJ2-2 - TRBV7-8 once CASSLVGSAGELFF TGTGCCAGCAGCTTAGTTGGGTCCGCCGGGGAGCTGTTTTTT
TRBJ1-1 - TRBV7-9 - CASSLERPRDF TGTGCCAGCAGCTTAGAGCGCCCCAGGGATTTT
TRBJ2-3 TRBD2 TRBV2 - CASRRAIAGGWSTDTQYF TGTGCCAGCAGGAGAGCTATAGCGGGAGGTTGGAGCACAGATACGCAGTATTTT
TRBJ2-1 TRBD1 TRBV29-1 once CSVRPGQGAYNEQFF TGCAGCGTGCGACCGGGACAGGGGGCCTACAATGAGCAGTTCTTC
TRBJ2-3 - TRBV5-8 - CASSYGQTDTQYF TGTGCCAGCAGCTACGGACAGACAGATACGCAGTATTTT
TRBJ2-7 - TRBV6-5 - CASSYLDGEQYF TGTGCCAGCAGTTACCTCGATGGCGAGCAGTACTTC
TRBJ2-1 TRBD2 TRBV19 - CASSISSGSSNEQFF TGTGCCAGTAGTATCTCTAGCGGGAGTTCGAATGAGCAGTTCTTC
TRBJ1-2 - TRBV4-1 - CASSQGVGSAYYGYTF TGCGCCAGCAGCCAAGGCGTGGGATCCGCGTACTATGGCTACACCTTC
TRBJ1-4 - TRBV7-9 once CASSRGDSATNEKLFF TGTGCCAGCAGCCGGGGGGACTCCGCAACTAATGAAAAACTGTTTTTT
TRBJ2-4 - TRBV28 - CASSRTTPHIQYF TGTGCCAGCAGTCGGACTACCCCCCACATTCAGTACTTC
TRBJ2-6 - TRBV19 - CASSSKSGANVLTF TGTGCCAGTAGCAGTAAATCTGGGGCCAACGTCCTGACTTTC
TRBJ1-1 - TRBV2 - CASSPLGYRDKQAFF TGTGCCAGCAGTCCTCTCGGCTACCGGGACAAGCAGGCTTTCTTT
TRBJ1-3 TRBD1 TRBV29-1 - CSVEDPGQEFSGNTIYF TGCAGCGTTGAAGATCCCGGACAGGAATTCTCTGGAAACACCATATATTTT
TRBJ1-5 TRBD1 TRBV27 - CASSWTGVYHF TGTGCCAGCAGTTGGACAGGGGTCTACCATTTT
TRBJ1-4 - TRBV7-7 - CASSLGEGRVNEKLFF TGTGCTAGCAGCTTAGGTGAAGGACGGGTTAATGAAAAACTGTTTTTT